These T cell receptor beta chains were read from a single sample in a study of blood T cell repertoires in COVID-19. The data were produced by immunoSEQ multiplex PCR, yet TCRdb's version contains in-frame clones alone and is incomplete. This table holds fewer than 90,000 clones, roughly nine tenths found once. Specimen: peripheral blood. These receptors all stem from a male donor with acute or convalescent COVID-19. Both conserved end residues are part of each CDR3. A D gene is named only where the DNA matches it firmly. Size is omitted from some rows. Given values are once, few, many or a class for expanded clones.

v_gene	d_gene	j_gene	abundance	CDR3nt	CDR3aa
TRBV6-2/TRBV6-3	.	TRBJ2-1	.	TGTGCCAGCAGTCAACAATTCTACAATGAGCAGTTCTTC	CASSQQFYNEQFF
TRBV6-1	.	TRBJ1-5	.	TGTGCCAGCAGTGATAGTCAGCCCCAGCATTTT	CASSDSQPQHF
TRBV7-2	TRBD2	TRBJ2-2	.	TGTGCCAGCAGCCCGACCGGGACTAGACACACCGGGGAGCTGTTTTTT	CASSPTGTRHTGELFF
TRBV29-1	TRBD1	TRBJ2-7	.	TGCAGCGTTGGACAGGGGGGCGAGCAGTACTTC	CSVGQGGEQYF
TRBV6-1	TRBD1	TRBJ1-4	.	TGTGCCAGCAGTGAGGGGACAGGGACGGAAAAACTGTTTTTT	CASSEGTGTEKLFF
TRBV5-4	TRBD1	TRBJ2-4	.	TGTGCCAGCAGCAGAGGGGGCGCGGGCCAAAACATTCAGTACTTC	CASSRGGAGQNIQYF
TRBV7-2	TRBD1	TRBJ1-1	.	TGTGCCAGCAGCCCGCACAGGGGGAACACTGAAGCTTTCTTT	CASSPHRGNTEAFF
TRBV19	TRBD1	TRBJ1-6	once	TGTGCCAGTAGTCCCCGGACAGGGAATAATTCACCCCTCCACTTT	CASSPRTGNNSPLHF
TRBV6-5	TRBD1	TRBJ1-1	few	TGTGCCAGCAGTCGGGACAGGGGGCGTGTAACTGAAGCTTTCTTT	CASSRDRGRVTEAFF
TRBV3-1/TRBV3-2	.	TRBJ1-5	.	TGTGCCAGCAGCCAAGATCTCACGCGAGGTCAGCCCCAGCATTTT	CASSQDLTRGQPQHF
TRBV6-5	TRBD2	TRBJ2-7	.	TGTGCCAGCAGCGTAGCGGGGGGCTACGAGCAGTACTTC	CASSVAGGYEQYF
TRBV9	.	TRBJ2-3	once	TGTGCCAGCAGCTTCACAGGCACAGATACGCAGTATTTT	CASSFTGTDTQYF
TRBV7-2	.	TRBJ2-2	.	TGTGCCAGCAGTATAGGGCAGGGGAGCGGGGAGCTGTTTTTT	CASSIGQGSGELFF
TRBV5-6	TRBD2	TRBJ2-7	.	TGTGCCAGCAGCCGGGAGGACGAGCAGTACTTC	CASSREDEQYF
TRBV19	.	TRBJ2-3	.	TGTGCCAGTAGTTACCTCGGGAGTTCGGGGCAGTATTTT	CASSYLGSSGQYF
TRBV10-3	.	TRBJ2-5	.	TGTGCCATCAGTGGACAGGAAGGGGAGACCCAGTACTTC	CAISGQEGETQYF
TRBV3-1/TRBV3-2	.	TRBJ2-2	.	TGTGCCAGCAGCCAAGAAGGCAGGTTGAACACCGGGGAGCTGTTTTTT	CASSQEGRLNTGELFF
TRBV7-6	.	TRBJ2-5	.	TGTGCCAGCAGCTTATACTTTCGGGGGCAAGAGACCCAGTACTTC	CASSLYFRGQETQYF
TRBV29-1	TRBD1	TRBJ1-2	.	TGCAGCGTTGAGAGGGGGCTCGTTGGCTACACCTTC	CSVERGLVGYTF
TRBV6-6	.	TRBJ1-1	.	TGTGCCATCGGCGGTTTTAGGGGATCGAACACTGAAGCTTTCTTT	CAIGGFRGSNTEAFF
TRBV2	.	TRBJ2-7	once	TGTGCCAGCAGCCCCTCCCTTAGCTCCTACGAGCAGTACTTC	CASSPSLSSYEQYF
TRBV6-5	TRBD1	TRBJ1-2	.	TGTGCCAGCAGTTACGAGGGACAGGGGGCAGGTGGCTACACCTTC	CASSYEGQGAGGYTF
TRBV4-1	TRBD1	TRBJ1-1	.	TGCGCCAGCAGTGTTACCGGGACAGCCAGCGGAGCTTTCTTT	CASSVTGTASGAFF
TRBV2	TRBD2	TRBJ2-3	.	TGTGCCAGCAGTGAAAGGGGAGCGGGGGCCCAAGATACGCAGTATTTT	CASSERGAGAQDTQYF
TRBV19	.	TRBJ1-5	few	TGTGCCACCCAAAGAGCGGGGGAGGGCAATCAGCCCCAGCATTTT	CATQRAGEGNQPQHF
TRBV7-2	.	TRBJ2-5	.	TGTGCCAGCAGCTTATGGAGGGACAGAGAGACCCAGTACTTC	CASSLWRDRETQYF
TRBV9	.	TRBJ2-3	.	TGTGCCAGCAGCGGGAGCTTGGCTACAGATACGCAGTATTTT	CASSGSLATDTQYF
TRBV19	.	TRBJ1-2	.	TGTGCCAGTCGAAAATCGGCCGACGACAGGTTCTATGGCTACACCTTC	CASRKSADDRFYGYTF
TRBV2	.	TRBJ2-3	.	TGTGCCAGCAGTGCCCGTGTTACGCAGTATTTT	CASSARVTQYF
TRBV2	.	TRBJ1-3	.	TGTGCCAGCAGTGATGACCCTCGTCCGGGCTCTGGAAACACCATATATTTT	CASSDDPRPGSGNTIYF
TRBV28	.	TRBJ1-3	once	TGTGCCAGCACATCAAGGGGCTCGGGAAACACCATATATTTT	CASTSRGSGNTIYF
TRBV7-3	TRBD1	TRBJ1-2	.	TGTGCCAGCAGATGGAACGGACAGGGCAACTATGGCTACACCTTC	CASRWNGQGNYGYTF
TRBV5-1	.	TRBJ1-3	.	TGCGCCAGTCGGCCGGGACATAGCTCTGGAAACACCATATATTTT	CASRPGHSSGNTIYF
TRBV19	.	TRBJ1-4	.	TGTGCCAGTAGTAACACCCCCCAGGGTGCAACTAATGAAAAACTGTTTTTT	CASSNTPQGATNEKLFF
TRBV9	TRBD1	TRBJ2-7	.	TGTGCCAGCAGCGTCGGACCAGGGGGCGCCTCCTACGAGCAGTACTTC	CASSVGPGGASYEQYF
TRBV6-5	TRBD1	TRBJ2-7	.	TGTGCCAGCAGTCCTCTGACAGGGGGATCCTACGAGCAGTACTTC	CASSPLTGGSYEQYF
TRBV4-1	.	TRBJ1-3	.	TGCGCCAGCAGCCAAGGGAGAGAGGGAAACACCATATATTTT	CASSQGREGNTIYF
TRBV3-1/TRBV3-2	TRBD1	TRBJ1-4	.	TGTGCCAGCAGCCTTCGGACAGGGGGAGATGAAAAACTGTTTTTT	CASSLRTGGDEKLFF
TRBV28	TRBD1	TRBJ1-1	.	TGTGCCAGCAGTCCCGGCGGGGACAGGGGAAGGACTGAAGCTTTCTTT	CASSPGGDRGRTEAFF
TRBV19	TRBD1	TRBJ1-6	.	TGTGCCAAAATACAGGGGTTTTCACCCCTCCACTTT	CAKIQGFSPLHF
TRBV7-9	.	TRBJ1-3	.	TGTGCCAGCAGCTCCAGGACTGAGGGAAACACCATATATTTT	CASSSRTEGNTIYF
TRBV30	.	TRBJ2-6	.	TGTGCCTGGAGTGTATTCCCGGGGGGGGCCAACGTCCTGACTTTC	CAWSVFPGGANVLTF
TRBV6-5	TRBD1	TRBJ2-5	.	TGTGCCAGCAGTTACTCTCCCAGGGGGAGAGAGACCCAGTACTTC	CASSYSPRGRETQYF